This TCR beta chain was found in a study of spatial heterogeneity in lung cancer. Overall study context: The library had UMIs, and each TCR and UMI pair averaged more than ten raw reads.

V was pared by 4 bases and J by 7 bases, with 6 bases of the junction left unmatched. The CDR3 runs to 14 residues. Germline V lookup: CDR1 MDHEN, CDR2 SYDVKM. Study-wide findings and caveats: Detection of ubiquitous tumor TCRs in blood was higher at resection than follow-up.

Time point here: sample taken at primary tumor resection. Whole RNA, which was extracted from tumor, nontumor lung tissue or frozen PBMC, was sequenced without any cell sorting. A total of fewer than 80 untreated early-stage non-small cell lung cancer patients served as donors. A distinct unique molecular identifier was carried by each TCR cDNA molecule. In TCRdb, the 5' RACE reads were re-called with MiXCR into one record per CDR3 protein. The sample lists thousands of distinct CDR3 sequences, 34% occurring once. Worth noting for this clonotype: Its antigen is unknown. Found in a library prepared for alpha chains, this beta chain is an off-target read, and its abundance has little meaning.

This chain connects TRBV28 to TRBJ2-1; 8 nucleotides align to TRBD2. The clonotype was recovered from a male donor with early-stage non-small cell lung cancer. The source was PBMCs, collected at surgery. CDR3 bases: TGTGCCAGCAGTTCCGCCGGGACTAGAAATGAGCAGTTCTTC. Its translation: CASSSAGTRNEQFF.